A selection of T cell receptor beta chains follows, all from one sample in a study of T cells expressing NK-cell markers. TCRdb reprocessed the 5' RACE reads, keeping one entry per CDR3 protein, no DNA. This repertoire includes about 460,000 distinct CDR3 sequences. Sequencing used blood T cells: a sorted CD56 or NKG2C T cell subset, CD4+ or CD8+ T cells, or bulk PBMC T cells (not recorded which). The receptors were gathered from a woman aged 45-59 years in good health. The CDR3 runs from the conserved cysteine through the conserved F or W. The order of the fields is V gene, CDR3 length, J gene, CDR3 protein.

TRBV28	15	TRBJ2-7	CASSRGTGISYEQYF
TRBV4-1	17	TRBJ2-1	CASSQGAPTPSYNEQFF
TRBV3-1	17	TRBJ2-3	CASSFPLAGTSKDTQYF
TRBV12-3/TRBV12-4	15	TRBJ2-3	CASSRTRQGRQAQYF
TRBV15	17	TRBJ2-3	CATSRDLVGRGGDTQYF
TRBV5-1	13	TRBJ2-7	CASRQDSIYEQYF
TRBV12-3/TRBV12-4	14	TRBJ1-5	CASGKGQRNQPQHF
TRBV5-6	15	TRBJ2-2	CASSSSGRFTGELFF
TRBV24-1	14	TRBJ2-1	CATSDGRGSTEQFF
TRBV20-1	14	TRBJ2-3	CSARRRDITDTQYF
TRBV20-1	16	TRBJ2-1	CSARSPGLAGVGEQFF
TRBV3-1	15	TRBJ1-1	CASSQSLQGNTEAFF
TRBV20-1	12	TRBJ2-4	CSAGTVRNIQYF